The 24 T cell receptor beta chains below all came from one sample that was sequenced in a study of blood T cells in healthy people across ages. Then a second PCR, running about 6 to 12 cycles, was carried out with a sample-barcoded 5' primer and a J-beta primer mix. Using its own MiXCR run on the 5' RACE reads, TCRdb lists one record per CDR3 protein. Here the sample spans 1.5 million or so distinct CDR3 sequences, around 39% being singletons. The sample consisted of blood. Receptors were obtained from a woman under 30 in good health.

At least ten counts were recorded for this clonotype. J is TRBJ2-1 and V is TRBV4-2; a weak D match, TRBD2 (6 bases). Germline CDR1 is LGHNA and CDR2 is YNFKEQ. The CDR3 consists of 18 residues. Between the trimmed V and J ends, which lost 3 bases and 4 bases, there was a span of 22 bases. CDR3 amino acids: CASSHASFGLAEYNEQFF. As DNA, the CDR3 is TGTGCCAGCAGCCACGCCTCATTTGGGTTAGCGGAGTACAATGAGCAGTTCTTC.

The chain recombines TRBV3-1 with TRBJ2-1; 9 bases are a match to TRBD2. V shed 0 bases, J shed 4 bases, and the junction held 10 bases outside the gene matches. The germline CDR1 and CDR2 sequences are LGHDT and YNNKEL (reference sequence). The CDR3 contains 18 residues. CDR3 region: CASSQDLTAGGLYNEQFF. CDR3 sequence (DNA): TGTGCCAGCAGCCAAGATTTAACTGCGGGAGGGCTGTACAATGAGCAGTTCTTC.

This clonotype has ten or more counts. The chain uses TRBV27 and TRBJ2-6; D is unclear. Germline V CDR1 and CDR2: MNHEY, SMNVEV (reference sequence). There are 15 residues in the CDR3. Trimming took 6 bases from V and 1 from J, leaving 10 bases between them. The CDR3 protein is CASSLRVSGANVLTF. The CDR3 DNA follows: TGTGCCAGCAGCCTACGGGTTTCTGGGGCCAACGTCCTGACTTTC.

V usage is TRBV7-9 and J usage is TRBJ2-2; 7 nucleotides agree with TRBD1. The V gene end was trimmed by 6 bases and the J gene end by 4 bases; junction bases not matched to a gene: 5. Per the germline V gene, CDR1 is SEHNR and CDR2 is FQNEAQ (reference sequence). The CDR3 runs 14 residues. The CDR3, as DNA: TGTGCCAGCAGGGCAGGGGGTATCACCGGGGAGCTGTTTTTT. It translates to CASRAGGITGELFF.

This clonotype has only a few counts. The gene calls are TRBV28 and TRBJ2-1; 10 nucleotides match TRBD2. This CDR3 contains 19 residues. Germline assignment: CDR1 MDHEN and CDR2 SYDVKM. The junction had 12 bases not matched to a gene; V was cut back by 0 bases and J by 4 bases. The chain's CDR3 is CASSLWSSGGTTIYNEQFF. CDR3 in DNA: TGTGCCAGCAGTTTATGGTCTAGCGGGGGAACCACAATATACAATGAGCAGTTCTTC.

In this sample, this clonotype turned up a few times. The chain uses TRBV4-1 and TRBJ2-7; D gene unclear. CDR3 length equals 15 residues. V lost 0 bases to trimming and J lost 4 bases, with 13 bases between them. The germline V gene encodes CDR1 MGHRA and CDR2 YSYEKL. The CDR3, as DNA: TGCGCCAGCAGCCAAGATCCGGTGTACGCTTACGAGCAGTACTTC. Amino acid sequence: CASSQDPVYAYEQYF.

This clonotype came up many times. The chain employs TRBV29-1 and TRBJ2-3; possible D gene TRBD1, 5 bases. The CDR3 extends over 12 amino acids. V was shortened by 6 bases and J by 0 bases, with 7 bases between the two germline ends. The germline V gene encodes CDR1 SQVTM and CDR2 ANQGSEA. The CDR3 loop reads CSVTGSTDTQYF. Here the CDR3 DNA reads TGCAGCGTAACAGGCAGCACAGATACGCAGTATTTT.

The genes are TRBV3-1 and TRBJ1-1; no firm D call. The V gene lost 5 bases and the J gene lost 3 bases, with 10 bases spanning the gap. The CDR3 has 13 residues. Germline V lookup: CDR1 LGHDT, CDR2 YNNKEL (reference sequence). The CDR3 sequence: CASSKSSHTEAFF. CDR3 coding DNA: TGTGCCAGCAGCAAATCCAGCCACACTGAAGCTTTCTTT. Full variable domain (outside the CDR3, taken from reference TRBV3-1 and TRBJ1-1): DTAVSQTPKYLVTQMGNDKSIKCEQNLGHDTMYWYKQDSKKFLKIMFSYNNKELIINETVPNRFSPKSPDKAHLNLHINSLELGDSAVYFCASSKSSHTEAFFGQGTRLTVV.

Regarding this clonotype: At one end, the junction sequence differs from germline, possibly due to a read error. The chain joins TRBV7-7 to TRBJ2-1, with D possibly called TRBD1 or TRBD2 (5 bases each). Germline V lookup: CDR1 SSHAT, CDR2 FNYEAQ (reference sequence). The CDR3 length is 13 residues. In DNA form, the CDR3 reads TGTGCTAGCAGCCACGGGGCCAACAATGAGCAGTTCTTC. This sequence encodes CASSHGANNEQFF.

J is TRBJ1-2 and V is TRBV20-1; D is undetermined. Trimming took off 5 bases at V and 2 bases at J, with 18 bases between the two ends. In germline, CDR1 is DFQATT, CDR2 SNEGSKA (reference sequence). This CDR3 is built from 15 residues. CDR3: CSAPTLWGTNYGYTF. The CDR3 nucleotides read TGCAGTGCTCCCACATTGTGGGGAACCAACTATGGCTACACCTTC.

The chain is built from TRBV6-1 and TRBJ1-2, with D possibly being TRBD1 (5 bases). Germline lookup yields CDR1 MNHNS and CDR2 SASEGT. CDR3 length: 14 residues. Between the trimmed V and J ends, which lost 0 bases and 4 bases, there was a span of 9 bases. In DNA form, the CDR3 reads TGTGCCAGCAGTGAAGCGGGGGACCTCTATGGCTACACCTTC. Its translation is CASSEAGDLYGYTF.

In this sample, this clonotype turned up a few times. The chain uses TRBV7-9 and TRBJ2-7; D tentatively reads TRBD1 or TRBD2 (5 bases each). The V end lost 1 base, the J end lost 0 bases, and 7 bases lay between the germline ends. This CDR3 is built from 14 residues. The germline CDR1 and CDR2 sequences are SEHNR and FQNEAQ (reference sequence). Written as DNA, the CDR3 is TGTGCCAGCAGCTTAGGGGGGTACTCCTACGAGCAGTACTTC. As protein: CASSLGGYSYEQYF.

The chain links TRBV7-6 to TRBJ1-2, with 9 bases aligning to TRBD1. The CDR3 is 15 amino acids. The germline gives CDR1 SGHVS, CDR2 FNYEAQ. The V segment lost 5 bases and the J segment 2 bases; nucleotides outside the gene matches: 6. CDR3 sequence: CASSPLQGANYGYTF. CDR3 nucleotide sequence: TGTGCCAGCAGCCCCTTACAGGGGGCGAACTATGGCTACACCTTC.

This clonotype was seen a few times. This chain's CDR3 is CASSYHYFGGLNEQFF. The CDR3 DNA follows: TGTGCCAGCAGTTACCATTATTTTGGGGGGCTCAATGAGCAGTTCTTC. This rearrangement joins TRBV6-5 to TRBJ2-1; tentatively, D is TRBD1 or TRBD2 (6 bases each). CDR1 is MNHEY, CDR2 SVGAGI, per germline. This CDR3 contains 16 residues. V lost 2 bases and J 6 bases, leaving 17 bases between the germline ends.

The chain links TRBV27 to TRBJ1-1; D unclear. Per germline, CDR1 MNHEY and CDR2 SMNVEV (reference sequence). The ends were cut back, 4 bases at V and 0 bases at J, with 18 bases in the middle. This CDR3 comprises 17 residues. CDR3 in DNA: TGTGCCAGCAGTTACGTTTCGAATGGTCTCATGAACACTGAAGCTTTCTTT. Translation: CASSYVSNGLMNTEAFF.

This clonotype appeared many times. CDR3 coding DNA: TGTGCCAGCAGCCTCGGGACAGGGGATAACTATGGCTACACCTTC. Its protein product is CASSLGTGDNYGYTF. The V and J genes are TRBV12-3 or TRBV12-4 and TRBJ1-2; 10 bases align to TRBD1. This CDR3 comprises 15 residues. V dropped 6 bases and J dropped 1; count of bases not matched to a gene: 5.

This clonotype has only a few counts. This chain joins TRBV14 and TRBJ2-1, with a possible D match to TRBD2 (6 bases). Deletions cut 0 bases from V and 8 bases from J, with 14 bases between. Per the germline V gene, CDR1 is SGHDN and CDR2 is FVKESK. The length of the CDR3 is 15 residues. CDR3 region: CASSQEDGPGDEQFF. The CDR3 DNA reads TGTGCCAGCAGCCAAGAGGACGGGCCGGGGGATGAGCAGTTCTTC. The whole variable domain, filled in from reference TRBV14 and TRBJ2-1, reads EAGVTQFPSHSVIEKGQTVTLRCDPISGHDNLYWYRRVMGKEIKFLLHFVKESKQDESGMPNNRFLAERTGGTYSTLKVQPAELEDSGVYFCASSQEDGPGDEQFFGPGTRLTVL.

The chain has TRBV20-1 and TRBJ1-2, with a possible D match to TRBD1 (5 bases). The V gene lost 3 bases and the J gene lost 6 bases, with 20 bases spanning the gap. CDR1 DFQATT and CDR2 SNEGSKA come from the germline V gene (reference sequence). The CDR3 sequence is 15 residues long. This chain's CDR3 is CSASLLNWGYDGYTF. CDR3 DNA sequence: TGCAGTGCTAGCCTCCTTAATTGGGGCTACGATGGCTACACCTTC.

This clonotype was seen more than once but under ten times. This chain joins TRBV4-1 and TRBJ2-1; the D is unclear. Per germline, CDR1 MGHRA and CDR2 YSYEKL. CDR3 length equals 15 residues. The germline V and J ends were trimmed by 4 bases and 0 bases, with 10 bases remaining between them. The CDR3 spells CASSRLVVSYNEQFF. CDR3 nucleotide sequence: TGCGCCAGCAGCCGGCTAGTGGTCTCCTACAATGAGCAGTTCTTC.

The CDR3 DNA reads as TGCGCCAGCAGCCAAAGTAGCGGGCTGAGCTCCTACAATGAGCAGTACTTC. Protein: CASSQSSGLSSYNEQYF. The rearrangement joins TRBV4-1 to TRBJ2-5; TRBD2 aligns across 7 bases. CDR3 length: 17 amino acids. Germline V gene data show CDR1 as MGHRA and CDR2 as YSYEKL. The V segment lost 2 bases and the J segment 11 bases; nucleotides outside the gene matches: 20.

The chain employs TRBV10-3 and TRBJ1-2, with D possibly matching TRBD1 (5 bases). The length of the CDR3 is 15 residues. The germline V and J ends were trimmed by 0 bases and 6 bases, with 14 bases remaining between them. Germline CDR1 ENHRY, CDR2 SYGVKD. CDR3 amino acids: CAISESGPGIHGYTF. CDR3 in DNA: TGTGCCATCAGTGAGTCAGGTCCAGGGATACATGGCTACACCTTC.

This clonotype has only a few counts. The chain is built from TRBV6-1 and TRBJ1-2; the D gene is possibly TRBD1 (5 bases). Germline values: CDR1 MNHNS, CDR2 SASEGT. Trimming stripped 0 bases from V and 5 bases from J, with 13 bases between. The CDR3 covers 15 residues. The CDR3 protein is CASSEASGTGYGYTF. DNA for the CDR3: TGTGCCAGCAGTGAAGCCTCAGGGACGGGATATGGCTACACCTTC.

This clonotype was detected only a few times. The chain recombines TRBV12-3 or TRBV12-4 with TRBJ2-1; 14 nucleotides match TRBD2. V lost 5 bases to trimming and J lost 4 bases; unmatched junction nucleotides: 4. The CDR3 contains 16 residues. The DNA for the CDR3 is TGTGCCAGCAGTGGAGGACTAGCGGGAGGTTACAATGAGCAGTTCTTC. It encodes CASSGGLAGGYNEQFF.

The gene calls are TRBV21-1 and TRBJ1-5. TRBV21-1 constitutes a pseudogene. The CDR3 covers 16 residues. The CDR3 DNA reads as TGTGCCAGCAGTAATAAGACGGGCTATAGCAATCAGCCCCAGCATTTT. As protein: CASSNKTGYSNQPQHF.